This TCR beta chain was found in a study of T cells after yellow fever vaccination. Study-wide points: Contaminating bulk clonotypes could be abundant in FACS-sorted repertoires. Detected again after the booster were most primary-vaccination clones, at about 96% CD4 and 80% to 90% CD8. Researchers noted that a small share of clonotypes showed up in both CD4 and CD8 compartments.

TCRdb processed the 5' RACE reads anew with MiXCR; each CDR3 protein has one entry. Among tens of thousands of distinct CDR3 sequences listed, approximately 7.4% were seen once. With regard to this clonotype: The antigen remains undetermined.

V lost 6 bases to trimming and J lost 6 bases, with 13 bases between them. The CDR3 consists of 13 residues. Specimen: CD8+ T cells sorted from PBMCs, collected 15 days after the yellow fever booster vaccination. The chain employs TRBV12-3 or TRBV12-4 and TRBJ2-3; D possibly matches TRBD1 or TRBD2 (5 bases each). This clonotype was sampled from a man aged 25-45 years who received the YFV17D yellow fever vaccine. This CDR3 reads CASSPPGHDTQYF. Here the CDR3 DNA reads TGTGCCAGCAGCCCGCCGGGGCATGATACGCAGTATTTT.